The rows below give T cell receptor beta chains drawn from one sample of a study of identifying expanded T cells in peripheral blood. Profiled with immunoSEQ multiplex PCR; TCRdb holds only in-frame clones, not every one. The repertoire holds 85,000 to 100,000 clones, with about nine tenths as singletons. The sample comprised blood. The receptors come from a person aged 18 to 75 in good health. Both conserved end residues are part of each CDR3. D genes are given only for firm matches. Only some rows state a clone size, as once, few, many or a class for expanded clones.

.	TRBV7-8	TRBD1	TRBJ1-5	15	TGTGCCAGCACCCGACAGGGGGCCCCCAATCAGCCCCAGCATTTT	CASTRQGAPNQPQHF
.	TRBV19	TRBD2	TRBJ2-2	17	TGTGCCAGTAGTATAACAAGCGGGAGGGCGACCACCGGGGAGCTGTTTTTT	CASSITSGRATTGELFF
.	TRBV9	TRBD1	TRBJ2-5	15	TGTGCCAGCAGCGTCGGGACAGGGTTCGGAGAGACCCAGTACTTC	CASSVGTGFGETQYF
.	TRBV15	TRBD2	TRBJ2-7	15	TGTGCCACCAGCAGAGACCTCGGGGGGGCGAGCGAGCAGTACTTC	CATSRDLGGASEQYF
once	TRBV5-4	.	TRBJ2-6	15	TGTGCCAGCAGCCTCAGGGACTCTGGGGCCAACGTCCTGACTTTC	CASSLRDSGANVLTF
.	TRBV21-1	.	TRBJ1-6	17	TGTGCCAGCAGCAAAGGTGGACAGTATAGGTATAATTCACCCCTCCACTTT	CASSKGGQYRYNSPLHF
.	TRBV11-2	.	TRBJ2-5	17	TGTGCCAGCAGCCCACGGGCTGGGTCGGGGGTTCGAGAGACCCAGTACTTC	CASSPRAGSGVRETQYF
once	TRBV27	TRBD2	TRBJ2-1	16	TGTGCCAGCAGTGAAACTAGCGCCAATACCAACAATGAGCAGTTCTTC	CASSETSANTNNEQFF
.	TRBV6-1	.	TRBJ1-1	13	TGTGCCAGCAGTTCCGGGGCGGACACTGAAGCTTTCTTT	CASSSGADTEAFF
.	TRBV29-1	TRBD2	TRBJ2-1	14	TGCAGCGTTAGAGCGGGAGACTCCTACAATGAGCAGTTCTTC	CSVRAGDSYNEQFF
.	TRBV10-3	.	TRBJ1-2	15	TGTGCCATCAGTGAGTCTGTGGGAACTAACTATGGCTACACCTTC	CAISESVGTNYGYTF
.	TRBV10-3	.	TRBJ2-5	15	TGTGCCATCAGTGACGCAGGGGACATGCAAGAGACCCAGTACTTC	CAISDAGDMQETQYF
few	TRBV4-3	.	TRBJ2-2	15	TGCGCCAGCAGCCAAGATCCGGGAGAAACCGGGGAGCTGTTTTTT	CASSQDPGETGELFF
.	TRBV4-2	.	TRBJ1-1	13	TGTGCCAGCAGCCTGGACCCGGAGGCTGAAGCTTTCTTT	CASSLDPEAEAFF
.	TRBV6-1	.	TRBJ1-2	14	TGTGCCAGCAGCCAAGGGGGACGGATCTATGGCTACACCTTC	CASSQGGRIYGYTF
.	TRBV6-5	.	TRBJ1-2	15	TGTGCCAGCACGGTTACGTCAGGGCGCCTCTATGGCTACACCTTC	CASTVTSGRLYGYTF
.	TRBV11-2	TRBD1	TRBJ1-4	15	TGTGCCAGCAGCCCCCCAGGGGGCGCCGATGAAAAACTGTTTTTT	CASSPPGGADEKLFF
.	TRBV18	.	TRBJ2-5	13	TGTGCCAGCTCACGGCGGCAGCAAGAGACCCAGTACTTC	CASSRRQQETQYF
.	TRBV4-3	.	TRBJ1-1	13	TGCGCCAGCAGCTTGGACACCCGGAGGGAAGCTTTCTTT	CASSLDTRREAFF
.	TRBV9	TRBD2	TRBJ2-7	11	TGTGCCAGCGGCGGGGGGCTCGAGCAGTACTTC	CASGGGLEQYF
.	TRBV7-3	.	TRBJ2-2	14	TGTGCCAGCAGCTTACAGGGTTACACCGGGGAGCTGTTTTTT	CASSLQGYTGELFF
.	TRBV13	.	TRBJ1-3	15	TGTGCCAGCAGCCCGGACCTGGGGCATAAAAACACCATATATTTT	CASSPDLGHKNTIYF
.	TRBV29-1	TRBD2	TRBJ2-1	17	TGCAGCGTCGTATACCGATCCGGACTAGCGGATTACAATGAGCAGTTCTTC	CSVVYRSGLADYNEQFF
once	TRBV11-2	.	TRBJ2-3	15	TGTGCCAGCAGCCCCTGGGCGGCCAGCACAGATACGCAGTATTTT	CASSPWAASTDTQYF
.	TRBV29-1	TRBD2	TRBJ2-2	14	TGCAGCGTTGAATCCGGGAGGGGCACCGGGGAGCTGTTTTTT	CSVESGRGTGELFF
.	TRBV27	.	TRBJ1-1	15	TGTGCCAGCAGTCCCCAGGGCCTAAAGGGCACTGAAGCTTTCTTT	CASSPQGLKGTEAFF
.	TRBV4-2	TRBD2	TRBJ2-3	19	TGTGCCAGCAGCCGAGGAACTAGCGGGGCCGCAGATACTCGCGATACGCAGTATTTT	CASSRGTSGAADTRDTQYF
.	TRBV18	TRBD1	TRBJ2-7	13	TGTGCCAGCTCCCCTGGGACAGACTACGAGCAGTACTTC	CASSPGTDYEQYF
.	TRBV5-1	.	TRBJ1-3	16	TGCGCCAGCAGTGAGGTACAGTCGAGCTCTGGAAACACCATATATTTT	CASSEVQSSSGNTIYF
.	TRBV27	.	TRBJ1-4	12	TGTGCCAGCAGTGAGGCGGGGGAAAAACTGTTTTTT	CASSEAGEKLFF
.	TRBV5-4	.	TRBJ1-1	15	TGTGCCAGCAGCTTGGAACAGCGGGTCAACACTGAAGCTTTCTTT	CASSLEQRVNTEAFF
.	TRBV6-1	.	TRBJ2-7	16	TGTGCCAGCAGTGAAGCTGTCGGCCGATTCTCCTACGAGCAGTACTTC	CASSEAVGRFSYEQYF
.	TRBV2	.	TRBJ1-4	14	TGTGCCAGCAGTGAATCCGGCGGGATCGAAAAACTGTTTTTT	CASSESGGIEKLFF